This is a list of T cell receptor beta chains from one sample in a study of blood T cell repertoires in COVID-19. TCRdb's table, derived via immunoSEQ multiplex PCR, lists solely in-frame clones and lacks some. The sample has roughly 160,000 clones, around 84% seen once. The sequencing sample was made of peripheral blood. These receptors came from a woman in her forties or fifties with COVID-19, enrolled during active disease. Each CDR3 is given with its conserved first and last residue. The D gene is left open where the match is weak.

v_gene: TRBV29-1
j_gene: TRBJ2-5
d_gene: TRBD1
CDR3nt: TGCAGCGCCCCGCCGGTCGACAGGGGGCATGGGGAGACCCAGTACTTC
CDR3aa: CSAPPVDRGHGETQYF

v_gene: TRBV30
j_gene: TRBJ1-5
d_gene: .
CDR3nt: TGTGCCTGGAGTGTACGGGGGTATAGCAATCAGCCCCAGCATTTT
CDR3aa: CAWSVRGYSNQPQHF

v_gene: TRBV4-2
j_gene: TRBJ2-7
d_gene: TRBD2
CDR3nt: TGTGCCAGCAGCCAAGCAGTCCTGATTGGGGGGACTACCTACGAGCAGTACTTC
CDR3aa: CASSQAVLIGGTTYEQYF

v_gene: TRBV7-3
j_gene: TRBJ1-2
d_gene: .
CDR3nt: TGTGCCAGCAGCTTAGGCGGACAGCGGGGCTACACCTTC
CDR3aa: CASSLGGQRGYTF

v_gene: TRBV7-9
j_gene: TRBJ2-3
d_gene: .
CDR3nt: TGTGCCAGCAGCTTAGAGGGGTGGAGCACAGATACGCAGTATTTT
CDR3aa: CASSLEGWSTDTQYF

v_gene: TRBV3-1/TRBV3-2
j_gene: TRBJ1-2
d_gene: TRBD1
CDR3nt: TGTGCCAGCAGCCAACTGGACAGGGGGGACTATGGCTACACCTTC
CDR3aa: CASSQLDRGDYGYTF

v_gene: TRBV11-3
j_gene: TRBJ2-7
d_gene: TRBD1
CDR3nt: TGTGCCAGCAGCTTAGCGGGACAGGTGCGGCGCGAGCAGTACTTC
CDR3aa: CASSLAGQVRREQYF

v_gene: TRBV13
j_gene: TRBJ1-1
d_gene: .
CDR3nt: TGTGCCAGCAGCTCTTACATGAACACTGAAGCTTTCTTT
CDR3aa: CASSSYMNTEAFF

v_gene: TRBV7-2
j_gene: TRBJ2-7
d_gene: .
CDR3nt: TGTGCCAGCAGCCCCGACAGGACCCAGCAGTACTTC
CDR3aa: CASSPDRTQQYF

v_gene: TRBV7-9
j_gene: TRBJ2-7
d_gene: .
CDR3nt: TGTGCCAGTGGGCCCCCGGTTAGCTACGAGCAGTACTTC
CDR3aa: CASGPPVSYEQYF

v_gene: TRBV7-9
j_gene: TRBJ1-5
d_gene: TRBD1
CDR3nt: TGTGCCAGCAGCTCCTTCTCGGGACAGGGTTCGTTTAGCAATCAGCCCCAGCATTTT
CDR3aa: CASSSFSGQGSFSNQPQHF

v_gene: TRBV9
j_gene: TRBJ1-3
d_gene: .
CDR3nt: TGTGCCAGCAGCGTAGGGGCCGGGGGAGGAAACACCATATATTTT
CDR3aa: CASSVGAGGGNTIYF

v_gene: TRBV7-2
j_gene: TRBJ1-5
d_gene: .
CDR3nt: TGTGCCAGCAGCTTACAGGGGAACGGCAATCAGCCCCAGCATTTT
CDR3aa: CASSLQGNGNQPQHF

v_gene: TRBV5-1
j_gene: TRBJ2-7
d_gene: .
CDR3nt: TGCGCCAGCAGCCCCGGTCAGGGTGGGTTCTACGAGCAGTACTTC
CDR3aa: CASSPGQGGFYEQYF

v_gene: TRBV19
j_gene: TRBJ2-7
d_gene: TRBD1
CDR3nt: TGTGCCAGTAGTATCCAGGGGGCGTCCAACGAGCAGTACTTC
CDR3aa: CASSIQGASNEQYF

v_gene: TRBV5-4
j_gene: TRBJ2-2
d_gene: .
CDR3nt: TGTGCCAGCAACCTAGGGGCCACGGGGGCCGGGGAGCTGTTTTTT
CDR3aa: CASNLGATGAGELFF

v_gene: TRBV29-1
j_gene: TRBJ2-1
d_gene: TRBD2
CDR3nt: TGCAGCGTAAACCTCGGGACTAGCGGGGAGGGGCAGTTCTTC
CDR3aa: CSVNLGTSGEGQFF

v_gene: TRBV28
j_gene: TRBJ2-1
d_gene: TRBD1
CDR3nt: TGTGCCAGCAGCCCTACCGGACAGGGGGCCTACAATGAGCAGTTCTTC
CDR3aa: CASSPTGQGAYNEQFF

v_gene: TRBV24-1
j_gene: TRBJ1-1
d_gene: TRBD1
CDR3nt: TGTGCCACCAGTGGGACAGGGGTGGACACTGAAGCTTTCTTT
CDR3aa: CATSGTGVDTEAFF

v_gene: TRBV5-6
j_gene: TRBJ2-7
d_gene: .
CDR3nt: TGTGCCAGCAGCTTGGCCGGATCTAGCTCCTACGAGCAGTACTTC
CDR3aa: CASSLAGSSSYEQYF

v_gene: TRBV19
j_gene: TRBJ1-2
d_gene: .
CDR3nt: TGTGCCAGTAGTATAGTTTCAGGATCTAACTATGGCTACACCTTC
CDR3aa: CASSIVSGSNYGYTF

v_gene: TRBV6-5
j_gene: TRBJ2-3
d_gene: TRBD1
CDR3nt: TGTGCCAGCAGTTACACTCGACAGGGTATGGCAGATACGCAGTATTTT
CDR3aa: CASSYTRQGMADTQYF

v_gene: TRBV18
j_gene: TRBJ1-2
d_gene: .
CDR3nt: TGTGCCAGCTCACCGAGGTCTGCGAACTATGGCTACACCTTC
CDR3aa: CASSPRSANYGYTF

v_gene: TRBV9
j_gene: TRBJ1-2
d_gene: .
CDR3nt: TGTGCCAGCAGCCCCGGAGGTCGTCAAGCTAACTATGGCTACACCTTC
CDR3aa: CASSPGGRQANYGYTF

v_gene: TRBV6-1
j_gene: TRBJ1-2
d_gene: .
CDR3nt: TGTGCCAGCAGTGGACGCAGGGTCGGGGGTCACTATGGCTACACCTTC
CDR3aa: CASSGRRVGGHYGYTF

v_gene: TRBV9
j_gene: TRBJ2-7
d_gene: TRBD1
CDR3nt: TGTGCCAGCAGCGTAGACAGGGGGTCGAAATACGAGCAGTACTTC
CDR3aa: CASSVDRGSKYEQYF

v_gene: TRBV6-1
j_gene: TRBJ2-7
d_gene: TRBD1
CDR3nt: TGTGCCAGCAGTGAATTGGGACAGGGATGGGACGAGCAGTACTTC
CDR3aa: CASSELGQGWDEQYF

v_gene: TRBV12-3/TRBV12-4
j_gene: TRBJ2-3
d_gene: .
CDR3nt: TGTGCCACCCAGGTAGTAGGCACAGATACGCAGTATTTT
CDR3aa: CATQVVGTDTQYF